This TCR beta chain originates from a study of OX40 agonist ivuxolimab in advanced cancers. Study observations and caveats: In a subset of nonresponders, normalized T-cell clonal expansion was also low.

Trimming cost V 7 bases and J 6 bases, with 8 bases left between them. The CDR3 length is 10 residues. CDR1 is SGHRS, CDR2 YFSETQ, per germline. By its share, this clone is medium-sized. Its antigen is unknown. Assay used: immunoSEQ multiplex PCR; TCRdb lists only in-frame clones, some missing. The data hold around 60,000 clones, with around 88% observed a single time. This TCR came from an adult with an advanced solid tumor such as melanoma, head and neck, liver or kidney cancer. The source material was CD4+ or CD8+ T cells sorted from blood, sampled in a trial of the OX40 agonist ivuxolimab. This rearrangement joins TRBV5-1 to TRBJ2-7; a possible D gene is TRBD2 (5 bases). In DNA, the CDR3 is TGCGCCAGCCCCCGGGGCGAGCAGTACTTC. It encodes CASPRGEQYF.